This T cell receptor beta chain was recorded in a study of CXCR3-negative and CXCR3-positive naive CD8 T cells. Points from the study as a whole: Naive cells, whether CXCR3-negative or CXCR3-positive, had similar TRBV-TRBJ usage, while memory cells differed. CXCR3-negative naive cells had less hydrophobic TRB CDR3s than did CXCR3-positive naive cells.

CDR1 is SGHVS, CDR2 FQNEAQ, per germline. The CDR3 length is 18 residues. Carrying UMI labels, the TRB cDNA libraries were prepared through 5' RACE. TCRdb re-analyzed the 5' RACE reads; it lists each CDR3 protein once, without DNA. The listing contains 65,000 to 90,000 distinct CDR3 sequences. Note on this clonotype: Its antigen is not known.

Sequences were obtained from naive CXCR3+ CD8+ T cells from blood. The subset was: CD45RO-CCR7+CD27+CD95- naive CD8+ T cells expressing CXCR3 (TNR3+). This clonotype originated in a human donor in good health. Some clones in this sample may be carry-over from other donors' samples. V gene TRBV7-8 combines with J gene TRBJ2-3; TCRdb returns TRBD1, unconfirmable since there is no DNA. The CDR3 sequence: CASSLMGNRGFGTDTQYF.